The rows below give T cell receptor beta chains drawn from one sample of a study of blood T cells in healthy people across ages. MiXCR, applied by TCRdb to the 5' RACE reads, yields one record per CDR3 protein. The sample contains hundreds of thousands of distinct CDR3 sequences, around 28% of which appear only once. What was sequenced was blood. Every receptor here comes from a woman of 80 years or more in good health. The CDR3 runs from the conserved cysteine through the conserved F or W. The order of the fields is clone size, J gene, D gene, V gene, CDR3 DNA, CDR3 protein. The D gene is left open where the match is weak. Only part of the rows carry a size: once, few, many, or a class if the clone is expanded.

many,TRBJ2-3,TRBD2,TRBV20-1,TGCAGTGCCCCGAGGGCGGGGGGCCCCTTGGCAGATACGCAGTATTTT,CSAPRAGGPLADTQYF
.,TRBJ1-2,TRBD1,TRBV28,TGTGCCAGCAGCTTGAGACAGGGAAGGCCCTACACCTTC,CASSLRQGRPYTF
many,TRBJ2-5,.,TRBV7-2,TGTGCCAGCAGCTTAAAGGGGTTAGATCAAGAGACCCAGTACTTC,CASSLKGLDQETQYF
many,TRBJ1-5,TRBD1,TRBV20-1,TGCAGTGCTAAGGGACAGGGGATCGGCAATCAGCCCCAGCATTTT,CSAKGQGIGNQPQHF
many,TRBJ2-3,.,TRBV20-1,TGCAGTGCTCAAGACGCCTCGGGGCGGGGAAACACAGATACGCAGTATTTT,CSAQDASGRGNTDTQYF
many,TRBJ2-7,.,TRBV29-1,TGCAGCGTTGAACGGGGCCACGAGCAGTACTTC,CSVERGHEQYF
.,TRBJ1-4,TRBD1,TRBV20-1,TGCAGTGCTAGAGATAGGGGGCTAGAACTGTTTTTT,CSARDRGLELFF
many,TRBJ1-5,.,TRBV4-3,TGCGCCAGCAGCCCAGGGAGTACGGGCAATCAGCCCCAGCATTTT,CASSPGSTGNQPQHF
.,TRBJ2-3,.,TRBV5-1,TGCGCCAGCAGCTCCTCGTGGATGGGCACAGATACGCAGTATTTT,CASSSSWMGTDTQYF
few,TRBJ2-3,.,TRBV6-6,TGTGCCAGCAGTTACTTATGGGTACCAGGAGGGACAGATACGCAGTATTTT,CASSYLWVPGGTDTQYF
.,TRBJ2-7,.,TRBV28,TGTGCCAGCAGCTTCCGTGCGGGGCACTTCTCCTACGAGCAGTACTTC,CASSFRAGHFSYEQYF
many,TRBJ1-1,TRBD1,TRBV7-2,TGTGCCAGCAGCCAGACATCAACCAAGACAGGGAGTGAAGCTTTCTTT,CASSQTSTKTGSEAFF
many,TRBJ1-5,TRBD1,TRBV5-1,TGCGCCAGCAGCTCCGGGACAGGGACGGAGCCCCAGCATTTT,CASSSGTGTEPQHF
few,TRBJ1-6,.,TRBV5-1,TGCGCCAGCAGCTTGGAGGGAAACGCTTCACCCCTCCACTTT,CASSLEGNASPLHF
few,TRBJ1-4,.,TRBV7-2,TGTGCCAGCAATCGGCGGGGTGAAAAACTGTTTTTT,CASNRRGEKLFF
many,TRBJ1-2,TRBD1,TRBV24-1,TGTGCCACCAGTGATTCCTGGGACAGAAATGGCTATGGCTACACCTTC,CATSDSWDRNGYGYTF
many,TRBJ2-3,.,TRBV20-1,TGCAGTGGGGCGGGGCGCCAGCCTCCGACTAGCACAGATACGCAGTATTTT,CSGAGRQPPTSTDTQYF
.,TRBJ2-5,.,TRBV5-1,TGCGCCAGCGGCTGGTTGGGTCAAGTCCAAGAGACCCAGTACTTC,CASGWLGQVQETQYF
many,TRBJ2-7,.,TRBV7-9,TGTGCCAGCAGCTCCCGGAAGGGACCGGGTCACGAGCAGTACTTC,CASSSRKGPGHEQYF
.,TRBJ2-1,TRBD2,TRBV6-5,TGTGCCAGCAGTATCCTTCTAGCGGGGGGGCGAAATGAGCAGTTCTTC,CASSILLAGGRNEQFF
.,TRBJ1-5,.,TRBV20-1,TGCAGTGCTAGCTCAGGTGCCAATCAGCCCCAGCATTTT,CSASSGANQPQHF
few,TRBJ2-6,.,TRBV12-3/TRBV12-4,TGTGCCAGCGGTGGTGGCTCTGGGGCCAACGTCCTGACTTTT,CASGGGSGANVLTF
many,TRBJ2-5,.,TRBV9,TGTGCCAGCAGCGTAGGCCCCGGTGGCAGCGGAGAGACCCAGTACTTC,CASSVGPGGSGETQYF
few,TRBJ2-5,.,TRBV28,TGTGCCAGCAGAGGATCAGGTTCCCCAGAGACCCAGTACTTC,CASRGSGSPETQYF
many,TRBJ1-2,.,TRBV20-1,TGCAGTGCTAGTAACTATGGCTACACCTTC,CSASNYGYTF
few,TRBJ1-6,.,TRBV21-1,TGTGCCGCACTGGACAGGACTAATTCACCCCTCCACTTT,CAALDRTNSPLHF
many,TRBJ2-5,.,TRBV6-2/TRBV6-3,TGTGCCACCTACTCGACGGGGTCAGGTGGCGAGACCCAGTACTTC,CATYSTGSGGETQYF
many,TRBJ2-6,TRBD1,TRBV5-5,TGTGCCAGCAGCTTCGAACCGGCAGGGGGCATGGCCAACGTCCTGACTTTC,CASSFEPAGGMANVLTF
many,TRBJ2-3,.,TRBV2,TGTGCCAGCAATTCACGGACACTTTCTAGCACAGATACGCAGTATTTT,CASNSRTLSSTDTQYF